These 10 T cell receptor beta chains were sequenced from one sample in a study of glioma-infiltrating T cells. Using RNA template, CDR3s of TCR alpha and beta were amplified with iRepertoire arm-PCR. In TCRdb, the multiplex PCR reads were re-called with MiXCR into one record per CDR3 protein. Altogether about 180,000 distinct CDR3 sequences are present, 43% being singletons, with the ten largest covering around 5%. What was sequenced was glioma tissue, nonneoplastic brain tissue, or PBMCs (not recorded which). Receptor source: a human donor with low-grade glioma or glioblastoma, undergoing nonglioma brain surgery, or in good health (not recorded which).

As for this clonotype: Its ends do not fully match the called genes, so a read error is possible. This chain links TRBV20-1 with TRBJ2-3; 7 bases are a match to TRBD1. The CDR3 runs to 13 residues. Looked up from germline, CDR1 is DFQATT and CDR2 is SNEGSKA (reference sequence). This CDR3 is CSDRDSGTDKQYF. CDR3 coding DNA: TGCAGTGATAGGGACAGCGGCACAGATAAGCAGTATTTT.

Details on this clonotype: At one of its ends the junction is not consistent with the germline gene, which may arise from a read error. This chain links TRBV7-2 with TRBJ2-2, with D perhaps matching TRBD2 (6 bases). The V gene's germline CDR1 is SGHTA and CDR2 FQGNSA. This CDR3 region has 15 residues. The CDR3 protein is CASRLVSGSPGELFF. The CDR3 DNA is TGTGCCAGCAGATTAGTTAGCGGTTCTCCCGGGGAGCTGTTTTTT.

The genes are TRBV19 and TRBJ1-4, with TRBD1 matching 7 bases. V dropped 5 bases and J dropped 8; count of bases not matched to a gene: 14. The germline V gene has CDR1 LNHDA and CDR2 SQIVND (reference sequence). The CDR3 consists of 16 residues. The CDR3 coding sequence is TGTGCCAGTAGTGCCCGGACAAGGGACAGCCGAGAAAAACTGTTTTTT. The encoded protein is CASSARTRDSREKLFF.

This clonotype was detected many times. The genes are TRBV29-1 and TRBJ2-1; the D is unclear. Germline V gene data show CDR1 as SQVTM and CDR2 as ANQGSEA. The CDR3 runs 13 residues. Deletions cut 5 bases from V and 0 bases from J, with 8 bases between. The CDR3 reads CSVQQYSYNEQFF. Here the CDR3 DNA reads TGCAGCGTTCAGCAATACTCCTACAATGAGCAGTTCTTC.

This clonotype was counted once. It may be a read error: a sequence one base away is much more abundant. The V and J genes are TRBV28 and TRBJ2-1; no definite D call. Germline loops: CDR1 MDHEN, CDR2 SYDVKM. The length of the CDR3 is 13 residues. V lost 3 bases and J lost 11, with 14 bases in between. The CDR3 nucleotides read TGTGCCAGCAGTTTGGCGAGGCCTTTCCAGCAGTTCTTC. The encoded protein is CASSLARPFQQFF.

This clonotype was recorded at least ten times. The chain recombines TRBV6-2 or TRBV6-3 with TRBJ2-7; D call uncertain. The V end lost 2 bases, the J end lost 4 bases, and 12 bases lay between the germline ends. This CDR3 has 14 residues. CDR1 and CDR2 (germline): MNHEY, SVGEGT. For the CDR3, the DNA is TGTGCCAGCAGTTACCTCCGACGGAATTACGAGCAGTACTTC. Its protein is CASSYLRRNYEQYF.

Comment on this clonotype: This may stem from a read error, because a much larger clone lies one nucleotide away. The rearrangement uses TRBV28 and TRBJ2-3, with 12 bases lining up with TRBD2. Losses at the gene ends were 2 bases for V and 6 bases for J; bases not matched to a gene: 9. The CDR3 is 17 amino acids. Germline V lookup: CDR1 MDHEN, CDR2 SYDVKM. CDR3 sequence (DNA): TGTGCCAGCAGTTTAGCCGGGCTAGCGGGAGGGAACGATACGCAGTATTTT. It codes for CASSLAGLAGGNDTQYF.

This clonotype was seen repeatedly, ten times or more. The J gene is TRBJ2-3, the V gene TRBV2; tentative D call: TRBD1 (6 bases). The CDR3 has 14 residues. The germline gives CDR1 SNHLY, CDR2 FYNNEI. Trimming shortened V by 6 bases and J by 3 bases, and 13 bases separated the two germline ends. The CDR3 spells CASSNLQGTDTQYF. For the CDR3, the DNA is TGTGCCAGCAGCAACCTACAGGGTACAGATACGCAGTATTTT.

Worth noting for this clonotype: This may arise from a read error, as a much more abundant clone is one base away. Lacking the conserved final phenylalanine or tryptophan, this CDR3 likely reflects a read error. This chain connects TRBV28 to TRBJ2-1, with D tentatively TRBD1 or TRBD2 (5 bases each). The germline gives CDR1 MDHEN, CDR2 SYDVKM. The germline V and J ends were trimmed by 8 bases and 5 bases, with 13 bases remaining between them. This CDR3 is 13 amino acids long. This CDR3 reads CASRDVVNNEQFL. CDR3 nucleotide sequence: TGTGCCAGCCGGGACGTCGTCAACAATGAGCAGTTCCTC.

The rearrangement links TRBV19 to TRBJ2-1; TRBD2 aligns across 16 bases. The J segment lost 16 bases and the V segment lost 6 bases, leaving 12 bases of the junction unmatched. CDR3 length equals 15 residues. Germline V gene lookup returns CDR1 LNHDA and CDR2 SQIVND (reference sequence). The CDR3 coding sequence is TGTGCCAGTAGCCCGGGGACTAGCGGGAGGGCCCTTCCATTCTTC. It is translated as CASSPGTSGRALPFF.